The text below deals with one T cell receptor (beta chain). Its antigen is not identified. The data stem from a study of cytomegalovirus exposure and HLA in healthy donors. In germline, CDR1 is SGDLS, CDR2 YYNGEE. The CDR3 length is 14 residues. The J segment lost 4 bases and the V segment lost 5 bases, leaving 7 bases of the junction unmatched. Broader study findings: It has been reported that TCR beta sequences accurately predicted the HLA-A and HLA-B alleles of most subjects. Earlier analysis looked at TCR beta V segments, and most were productive about 87% or about 30% of the time. Indistinguishability led to the exclusion of some V segments, TRBV6-2 and TRBV6-3 included. High sensitivity and specificity were reportedly achieved when the classifier diagnosed cytomegalovirus status.

Primers included in the PCR were 60 Vbeta and 13 Jbeta primers. The data were produced by immunoSEQ multiplex PCR, yet TCRdb's version contains in-frame clones alone and is incomplete. The sample consists of around 140,000 clones, roughly four fifths of them appearing once. The TCR sequence derives from a male donor in good health and CMV-seronegative. The specimen sequenced was PBMCs. The chain employs TRBV9 and TRBJ2-3; 7 bases fit TRBD1. CDR3 sequence: CASSRTGWADTQYF. CDR3 DNA: TGTGCCAGCAGTCGGACAGGCTGGGCAGATACGCAGTATTTT.